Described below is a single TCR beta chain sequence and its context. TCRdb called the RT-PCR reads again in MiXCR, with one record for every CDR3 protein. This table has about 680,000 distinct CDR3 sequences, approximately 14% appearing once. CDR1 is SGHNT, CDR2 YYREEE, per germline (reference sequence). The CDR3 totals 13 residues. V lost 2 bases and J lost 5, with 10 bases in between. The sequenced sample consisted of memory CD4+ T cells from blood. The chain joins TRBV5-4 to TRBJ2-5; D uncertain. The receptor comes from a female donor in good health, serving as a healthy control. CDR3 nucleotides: TGTGCCAGCAGCTTTAAGCTAGATGAGACCCAGTACTTC. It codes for CASSFKLDETQYF.